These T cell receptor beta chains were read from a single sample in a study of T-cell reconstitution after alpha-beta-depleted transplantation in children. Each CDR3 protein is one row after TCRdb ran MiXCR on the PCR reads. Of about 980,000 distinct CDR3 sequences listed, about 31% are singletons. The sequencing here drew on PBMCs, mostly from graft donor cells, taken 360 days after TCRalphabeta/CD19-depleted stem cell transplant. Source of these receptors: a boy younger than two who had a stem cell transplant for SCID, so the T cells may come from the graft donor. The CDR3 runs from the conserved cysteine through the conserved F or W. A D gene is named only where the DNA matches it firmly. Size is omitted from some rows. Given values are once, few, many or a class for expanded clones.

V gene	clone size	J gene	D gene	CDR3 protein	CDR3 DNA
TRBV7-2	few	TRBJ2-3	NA	CASSPSGRADTQYF	TGTGCCAGCAGCCCCTCGGGAAGGGCAGATACGCAGTATTTT
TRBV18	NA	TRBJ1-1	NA	CASSPTDANTEAFF	TGTGCCAGCTCACCCACGGACGCGAACACTGAAGCTTTCTTT
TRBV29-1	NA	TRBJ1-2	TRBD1	CSVQGQGPGGCTF	TGCAGCGTTCAGGGACAGGGCCCCGGGGGCTGCACCTTC
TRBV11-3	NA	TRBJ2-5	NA	CASSLGTPQETQYF	TGTGCCAGCAGCTTAGGGACCCCCCAAGAGACCCAGTACTTC
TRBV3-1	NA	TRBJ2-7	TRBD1	CASSPKPSGTGLAYEQYF	TGTGCCAGCAGCCCCAAGCCCTCTGGGACAGGATTGGCCTACGAGCAGTACTTC
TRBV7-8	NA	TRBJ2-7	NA	CASSFGGWSSYEQYF	TGTGCCAGCAGCTTTGGGGGATGGAGCTCCTACGAGCAGTACTTC
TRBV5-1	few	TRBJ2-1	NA	CASSQNRDHEQFF	TGCGCCAGCAGCCAAAACAGGGACCATGAGCAGTTCTTC
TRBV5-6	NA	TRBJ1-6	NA	CASSLDGSPGSPLHF	TGTGCCAGCAGCTTGGACGGCAGCCCAGGGTCACCCCTCCACTTT
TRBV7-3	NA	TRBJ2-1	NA	CASANGSYNEQFF	TGTGCCAGCGCTAATGGCTCCTACAATGAGCAGTTCTTC
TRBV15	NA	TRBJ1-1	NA	CATSTHVNTEAFF	TGTGCCACCAGCACACACGTGAACACTGAAGCTTTCTTT
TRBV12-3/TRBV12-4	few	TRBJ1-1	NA	CASSLEIGTGNTEAFF	TGTGCCAGCAGTTTAGAAATCGGGACGGGGAACACTGAAGCTTTCTTT
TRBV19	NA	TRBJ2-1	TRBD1	CASSISTGLSSYNEQFF	TGTGCCAGTAGTATCTCGACAGGGCTGAGCTCCTACAATGAGCAGTTCTTC
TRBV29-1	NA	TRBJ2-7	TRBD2	CSVSGVGYEQYF	TGCAGCGTAAGCGGGGTGGGCTACGAGCAGTACTTC
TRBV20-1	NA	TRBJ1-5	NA	CSAQPTGRLYSNQPQHF	TGCAGTGCTCAGCCCACCGGGAGGCTATATAGCAATCAGCCCCAGCATTTT
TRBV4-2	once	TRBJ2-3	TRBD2	CASSHAGGGIRADTQYF	TGTGCCAGCAGCCATGCCGGGGGGGGTATTCGGGCAGATACGCAGTATTTT
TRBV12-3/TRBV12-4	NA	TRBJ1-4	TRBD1	CASSDRGAWEKLFF	TGTGCCAGCAGTGACAGGGGGGCGTGGGAAAAACTGTTTTTT
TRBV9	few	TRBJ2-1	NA	CASGQAGSYNEQFF	TGTGCCAGCGGTCAGGCGGGTTCTTACAATGAGCAGTTCTTC
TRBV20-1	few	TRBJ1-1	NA	CSASHLYGNTEAFF	TGCAGTGCTAGTCACCTTTACGGGAACACTGAAGCTTTCTTT
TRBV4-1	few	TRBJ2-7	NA	CASSQAKGNHEQYF	TGCGCCAGCAGCCAAGCTAAGGGGAACCACGAGCAGTACTTC
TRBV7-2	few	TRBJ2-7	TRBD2	CASSSQPGLAFLYEQYF	TGTGCCAGCAGTTCCCAGCCGGGACTAGCCTTCCTCTACGAGCAGTACTTC
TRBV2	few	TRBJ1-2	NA	CASSANRVPYGYTF	TGTGCCAGCAGCGCAAACCGGGTCCCCTATGGCTACACCTTC
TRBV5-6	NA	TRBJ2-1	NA	CATASGVRGEQFF	TGTGCCACGGCCTCGGGGGTTCGCGGTGAGCAGTTCTTC
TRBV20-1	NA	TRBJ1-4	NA	CSAREDRNEKLFF	TGCAGTGCTAGGGAGGACAGAAATGAAAAACTGTTTTTT
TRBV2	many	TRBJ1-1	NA	CASSEGGIGVNTEAFF	TGTGCCAGCAGTGAAGGAGGGATAGGGGTGAACACTGAAGCTTTCTTT
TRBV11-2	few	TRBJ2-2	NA	CASSFGLRGELFF	TGTGCCAGCAGCTTTGGGTTACGAGGGGAGCTGTTTTTT
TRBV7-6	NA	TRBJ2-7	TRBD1	CASSPLGTGYEQYF	TGTGCCAGCAGCCCCTTAGGGACAGGATACGAGCAGTACTTC
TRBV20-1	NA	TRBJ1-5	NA	CSAVIRRGNQPQHF	TGCAGTGCAGTGATCAGGAGGGGTAATCAGCCCCAGCATTTT
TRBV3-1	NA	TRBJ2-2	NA	CASSQDLGHHTGELFF	TGTGCCAGCAGCCAAGATTTGGGACACCACACCGGGGAGCTGTTTTTT
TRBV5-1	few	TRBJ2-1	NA	CASSLAPSFNEQFF	TGCGCCAGCAGCTTGGCTCCCTCCTTCAATGAGCAGTTCTTC
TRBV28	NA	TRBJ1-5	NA	CASGSNLRNQPQHF	TGTGCCAGCGGCTCCAACCTCCGCAATCAGCCCCAGCATTTT
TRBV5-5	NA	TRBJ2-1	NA	CASSLGGPHNEQFF	TGTGCCAGCAGCTTGGGGGGGCCCCACAATGAGCAGTTCTTC
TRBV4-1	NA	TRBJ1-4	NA	CASSQGQGRNEKLFF	TGCGCCAGCAGCCAAGGCCAGGGACGGAATGAAAAACTGTTTTTT
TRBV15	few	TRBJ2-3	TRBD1	CATSRASGGASGDTQYF	TGTGCCACCAGCAGAGCCTCAGGGGGCGCCTCGGGAGATACGCAGTATTTT
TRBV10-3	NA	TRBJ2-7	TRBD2	CAIAVSGGTYEQYF	TGTGCCATCGCGGTATCGGGGGGGACCTACGAGCAGTACTTC
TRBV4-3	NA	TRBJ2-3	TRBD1	CASSQMPRTGPQYF	TGCGCCAGCAGCCAAATGCCCCGGACAGGGCCGCAGTATTTT
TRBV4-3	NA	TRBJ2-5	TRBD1	CASSSRYRGSQETQYF	TGCGCCAGCAGCTCACGGTACAGGGGGAGCCAAGAGACCCAGTACTTC
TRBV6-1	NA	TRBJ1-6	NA	CASRGLTANSPLHF	TGTGCCAGCAGGGGGCTGACAGCGAATTCACCCCTCCACTTT
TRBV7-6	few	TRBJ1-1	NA	CASSLGSGKIAEAFF	TGTGCCAGCAGCTTAGGATCTGGGAAAATTGCTGAAGCTTTCTTT
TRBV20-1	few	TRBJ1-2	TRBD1	CSARGTGSNYGYTF	TGCAGTGCTAGGGGGACAGGTTCTAACTATGGCTACACCTTC
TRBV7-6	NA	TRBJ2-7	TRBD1	CASSLAFTGGWDEQYF	TGTGCCAGCAGCTTAGCCTTTACAGGGGGCTGGGACGAGCAGTACTTC
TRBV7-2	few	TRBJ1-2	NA	CASSATVPYGYTF	TGTGCCAGCAGCGCTACAGTGCCCTATGGCTACACCTTC
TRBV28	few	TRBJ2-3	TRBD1	CASSSPGGPTDTQYF	TGTGCCAGCAGTTCCCCAGGGGGACCCACAGATACGCAGTATTTT
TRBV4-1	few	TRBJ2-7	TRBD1	CASSQDQGALSYEQYF	TGCGCCAGCAGCCAAGATCAGGGGGCACTTTCCTACGAGCAGTACTTC
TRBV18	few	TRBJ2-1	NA	CASSPALSGVGEQFF	TGTGCCAGCTCACCGGCTCTTTCAGGGGTGGGTGAGCAGTTCTTC
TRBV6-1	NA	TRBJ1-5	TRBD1	CASSGTGPHQPQHF	TGTGCCAGCAGTGGGACAGGGCCGCACCAGCCCCAGCATTTT
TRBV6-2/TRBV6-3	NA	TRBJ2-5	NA	CASSYLEGRSETQYF	TGTGCCAGCAGTTACCTCGAGGGGAGATCAGAGACCCAGTACTTC
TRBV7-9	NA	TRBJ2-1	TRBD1	CASSLGGGLSSYNEQFF	TGTGCCAGCAGCTTAGGAGGGGGCCTCAGCTCCTACAATGAGCAGTTCTTC
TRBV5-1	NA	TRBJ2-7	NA	CASSAGRSTHEQYF	TGCGCCAGCAGCGCGGGACGGTCGACACACGAGCAGTACTTC
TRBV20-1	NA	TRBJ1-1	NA	CSARRGPTGVRYTEAFF	TGCAGTGCTAGACGTGGACCGACTGGCGTCCGATACACTGAAGCTTTCTTT
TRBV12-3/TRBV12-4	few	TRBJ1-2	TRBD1	CASRPTGAGYTF	TGTGCCAGCAGGCCGACAGGGGCCGGCTACACCTTC
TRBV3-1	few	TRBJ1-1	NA	CASSNTGTTEAFF	TGTGCCAGCAGTAATACTGGGACCACTGAAGCTTTCTTT
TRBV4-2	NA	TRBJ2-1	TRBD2	CASSQGSGTTTYNEQFF	TGTGCCAGCAGCCAGGGCTCCGGGACTACCACCTACAATGAGCAGTTCTTC
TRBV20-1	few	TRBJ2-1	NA	CSARGLLVAAYNEQFF	TGCAGTGCTAGAGGCCTTTTGGTAGCGGCTTACAATGAGCAGTTCTTC
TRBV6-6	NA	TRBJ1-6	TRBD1	CASSYFPGRGLLF	TGTGCCAGCAGTTATTTCCCGGGCAGGGGGCTCTTATTT